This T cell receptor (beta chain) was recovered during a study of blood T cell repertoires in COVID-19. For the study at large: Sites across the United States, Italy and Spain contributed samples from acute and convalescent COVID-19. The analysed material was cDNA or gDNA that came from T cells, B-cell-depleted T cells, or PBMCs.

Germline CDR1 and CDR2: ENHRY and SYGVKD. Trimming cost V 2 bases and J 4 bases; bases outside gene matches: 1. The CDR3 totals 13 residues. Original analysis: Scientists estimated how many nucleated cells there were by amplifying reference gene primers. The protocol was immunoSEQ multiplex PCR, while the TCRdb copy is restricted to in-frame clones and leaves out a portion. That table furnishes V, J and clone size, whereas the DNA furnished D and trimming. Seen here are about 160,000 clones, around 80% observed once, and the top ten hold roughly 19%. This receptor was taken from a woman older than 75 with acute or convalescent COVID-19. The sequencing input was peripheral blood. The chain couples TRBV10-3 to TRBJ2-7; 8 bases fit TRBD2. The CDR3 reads CAISEVAGYEQYF. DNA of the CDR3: TGTGCCATCAGTGAGGTAGCGGGGTACGAGCAGTACTTC.